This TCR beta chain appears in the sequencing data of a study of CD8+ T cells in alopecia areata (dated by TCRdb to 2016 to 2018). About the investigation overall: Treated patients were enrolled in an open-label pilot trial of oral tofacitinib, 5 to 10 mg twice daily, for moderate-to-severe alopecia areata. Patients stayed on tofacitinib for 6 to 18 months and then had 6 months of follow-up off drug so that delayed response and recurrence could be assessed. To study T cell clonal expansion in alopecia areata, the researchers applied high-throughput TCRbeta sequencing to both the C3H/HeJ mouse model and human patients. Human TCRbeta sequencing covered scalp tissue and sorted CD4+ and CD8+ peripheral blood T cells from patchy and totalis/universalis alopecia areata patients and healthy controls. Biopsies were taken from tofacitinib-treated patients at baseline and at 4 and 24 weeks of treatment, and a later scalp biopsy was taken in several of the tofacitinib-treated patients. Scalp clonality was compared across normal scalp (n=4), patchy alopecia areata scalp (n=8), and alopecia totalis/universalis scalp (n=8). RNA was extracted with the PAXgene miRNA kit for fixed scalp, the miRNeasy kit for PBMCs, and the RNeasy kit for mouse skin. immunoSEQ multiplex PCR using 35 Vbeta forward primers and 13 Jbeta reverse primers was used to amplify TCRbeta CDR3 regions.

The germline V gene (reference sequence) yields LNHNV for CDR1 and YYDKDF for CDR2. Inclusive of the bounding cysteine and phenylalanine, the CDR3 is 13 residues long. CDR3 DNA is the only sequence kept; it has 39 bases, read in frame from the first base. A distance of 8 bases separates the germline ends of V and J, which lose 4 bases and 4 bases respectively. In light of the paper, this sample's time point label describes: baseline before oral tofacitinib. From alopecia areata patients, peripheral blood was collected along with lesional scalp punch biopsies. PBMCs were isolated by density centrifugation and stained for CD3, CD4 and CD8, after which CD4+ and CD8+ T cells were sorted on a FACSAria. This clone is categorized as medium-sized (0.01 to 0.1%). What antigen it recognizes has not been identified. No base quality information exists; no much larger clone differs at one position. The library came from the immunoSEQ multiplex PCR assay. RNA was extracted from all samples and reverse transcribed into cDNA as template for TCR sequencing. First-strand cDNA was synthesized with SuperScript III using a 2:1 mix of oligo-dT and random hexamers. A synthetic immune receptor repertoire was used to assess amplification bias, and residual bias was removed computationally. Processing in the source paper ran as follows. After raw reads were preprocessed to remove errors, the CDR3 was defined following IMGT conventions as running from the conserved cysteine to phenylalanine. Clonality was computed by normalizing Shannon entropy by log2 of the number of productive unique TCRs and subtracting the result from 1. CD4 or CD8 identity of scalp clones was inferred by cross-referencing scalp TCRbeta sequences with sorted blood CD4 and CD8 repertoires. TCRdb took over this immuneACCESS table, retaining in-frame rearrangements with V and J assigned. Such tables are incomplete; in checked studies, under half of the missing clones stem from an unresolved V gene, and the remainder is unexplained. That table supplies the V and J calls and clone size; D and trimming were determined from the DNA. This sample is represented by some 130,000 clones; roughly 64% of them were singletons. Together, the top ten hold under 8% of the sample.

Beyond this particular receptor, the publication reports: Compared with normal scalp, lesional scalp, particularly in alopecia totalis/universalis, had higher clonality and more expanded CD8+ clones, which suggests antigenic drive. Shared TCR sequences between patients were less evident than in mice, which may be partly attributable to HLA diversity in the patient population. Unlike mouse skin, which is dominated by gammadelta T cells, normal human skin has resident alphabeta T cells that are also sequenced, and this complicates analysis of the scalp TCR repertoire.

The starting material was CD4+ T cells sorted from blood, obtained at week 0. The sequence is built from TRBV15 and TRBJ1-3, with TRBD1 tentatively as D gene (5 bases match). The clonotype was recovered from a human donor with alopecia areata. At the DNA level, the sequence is TGTGCCACCAGCATTCAGGGAGGAAACACCATATATTTT. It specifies CATSIQGGNTIYF.